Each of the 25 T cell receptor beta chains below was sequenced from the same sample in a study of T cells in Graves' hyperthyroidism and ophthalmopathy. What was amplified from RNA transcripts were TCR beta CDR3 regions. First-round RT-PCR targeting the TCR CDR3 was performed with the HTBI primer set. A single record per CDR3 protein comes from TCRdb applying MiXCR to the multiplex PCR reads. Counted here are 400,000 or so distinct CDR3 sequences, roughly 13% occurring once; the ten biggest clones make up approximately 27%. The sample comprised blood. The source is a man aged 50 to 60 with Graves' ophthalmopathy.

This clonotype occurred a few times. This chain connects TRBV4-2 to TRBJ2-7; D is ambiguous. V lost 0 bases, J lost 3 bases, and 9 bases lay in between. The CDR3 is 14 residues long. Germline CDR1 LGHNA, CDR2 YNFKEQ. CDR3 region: CASSQDHGSYEQYF. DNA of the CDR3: TGTGCCAGCAGCCAAGATCACGGCAGCTACGAGCAGTACTTC.

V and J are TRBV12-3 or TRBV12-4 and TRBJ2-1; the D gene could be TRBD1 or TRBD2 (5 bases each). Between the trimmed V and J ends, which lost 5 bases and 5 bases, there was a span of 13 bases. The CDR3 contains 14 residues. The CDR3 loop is CASSPPGPHNEQFF. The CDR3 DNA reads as TGTGCCAGCAGTCCCCCGGGACCCCACAATGAGCAGTTCTTC.

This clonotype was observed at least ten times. The CDR3 nucleotides read TGTGCCAGCAGTGTAGGACTAGCGGGAGGGCCGAGGGATGAGCAGTTCTTC. Protein sequence: CASSVGLAGGPRDEQFF. J is TRBJ2-1 and V is TRBV28, with 15 nucleotides matching TRBD2. Per germline, CDR1 MDHEN and CDR2 SYDVKM. CDR3 length: 17 amino acids. The V gene end was trimmed by 5 bases and the J gene end by 8 bases; junction bases not matched to a gene: 10.

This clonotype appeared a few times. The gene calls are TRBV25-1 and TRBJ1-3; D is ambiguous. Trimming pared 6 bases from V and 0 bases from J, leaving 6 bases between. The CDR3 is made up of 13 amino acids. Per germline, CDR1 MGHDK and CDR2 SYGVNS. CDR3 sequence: CASSPLSGNTIYF. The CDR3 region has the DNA TGTGCCAGCAGCCCTCTCTCTGGAAACACCATATATTTT.

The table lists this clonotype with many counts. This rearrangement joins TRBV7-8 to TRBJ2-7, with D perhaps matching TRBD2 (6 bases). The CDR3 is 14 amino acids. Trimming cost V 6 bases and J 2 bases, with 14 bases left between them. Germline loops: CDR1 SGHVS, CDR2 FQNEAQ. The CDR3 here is CASSRLVATYEQYF. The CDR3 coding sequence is TGTGCCAGCAGTAGACTAGTCGCCACCTACGAGCAGTACTTC.

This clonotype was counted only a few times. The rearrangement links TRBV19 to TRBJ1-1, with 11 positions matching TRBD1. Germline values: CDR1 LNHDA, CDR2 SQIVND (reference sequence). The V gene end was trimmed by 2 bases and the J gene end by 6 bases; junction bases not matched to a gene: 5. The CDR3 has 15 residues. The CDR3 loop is CASSILGQGVSEAFF. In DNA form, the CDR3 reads TGTGCCAGTAGTATATTGGGACAGGGGGTTTCTGAAGCTTTCTTT.

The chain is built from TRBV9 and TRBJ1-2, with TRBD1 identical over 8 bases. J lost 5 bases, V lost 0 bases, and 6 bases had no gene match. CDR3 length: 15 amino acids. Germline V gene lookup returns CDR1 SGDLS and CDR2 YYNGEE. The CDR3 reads CASSVGSDRAYGYTF. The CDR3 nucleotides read TGTGCCAGCAGCGTAGGGTCGGACAGGGCATATGGCTACACCTTC.

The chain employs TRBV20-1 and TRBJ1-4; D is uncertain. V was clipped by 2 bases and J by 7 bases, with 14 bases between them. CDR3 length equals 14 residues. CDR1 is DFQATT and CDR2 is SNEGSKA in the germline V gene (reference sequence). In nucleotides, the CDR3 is TGCAGTGCTAGAAAAGGTCCACCCAGTGAAAAACTGTTTTTT. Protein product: CSARKGPPSEKLFF.

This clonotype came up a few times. DNA for the CDR3: TGTGCCATCAGTGGACAGGGGCCTAGCGGCGATTACACAGATACGCAGTATTTT. Translated: CAISGQGPSGDYTDTQYF. This chain uses TRBV10-3 with TRBJ2-3, with D maybe TRBD1 (8 bases). Germline CDR1 reads ENHRY; CDR2 reads SYGVKD. V shed 4 bases and J shed 2 bases, with 22 bases lying between them. There are 18 residues in the CDR3.

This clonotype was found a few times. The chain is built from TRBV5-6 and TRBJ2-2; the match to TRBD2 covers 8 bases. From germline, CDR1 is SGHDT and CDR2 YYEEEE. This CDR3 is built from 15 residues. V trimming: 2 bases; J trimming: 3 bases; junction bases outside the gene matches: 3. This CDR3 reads CASSFALADTGELFF. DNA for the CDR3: TGTGCCAGCAGCTTTGCACTAGCGGACACCGGGGAGCTGTTTTTT.

CDR3 sequence reads: CSVQPGPYEQYF. CDR3 bases: TGCAGCGTTCAACCGGGACCTTACGAGCAGTACTTC. The chain is built from TRBV29-1 and TRBJ2-7; tentatively, D is TRBD1 or TRBD2 (5 bases each). Germline CDR1 reads SQVTM; CDR2 reads ANQGSEA. Trimming stripped 5 bases from V and 4 bases from J, with 12 bases between. This CDR3 has 12 residues.

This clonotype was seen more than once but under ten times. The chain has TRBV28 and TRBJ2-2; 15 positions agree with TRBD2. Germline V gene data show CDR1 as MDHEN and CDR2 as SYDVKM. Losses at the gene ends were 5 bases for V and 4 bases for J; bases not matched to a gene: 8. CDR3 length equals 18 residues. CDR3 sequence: CASSPGTSGRWGTGELFF. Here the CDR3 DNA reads TGTGCCAGCAGTCCAGGGACTAGCGGGAGGTGGGGCACCGGGGAGCTGTTTTTT. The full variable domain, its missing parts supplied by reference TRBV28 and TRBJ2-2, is DVKVTQSSRYLVKRTGEKVFLECVQDMDHENMFWYRQDPGLGLRLIYFSYDVKMKEKGDIPEGYSVSREKKERFSLILESASTNQTSMYLCASSPGTSGRWGTGELFFGEGSRLTVL.

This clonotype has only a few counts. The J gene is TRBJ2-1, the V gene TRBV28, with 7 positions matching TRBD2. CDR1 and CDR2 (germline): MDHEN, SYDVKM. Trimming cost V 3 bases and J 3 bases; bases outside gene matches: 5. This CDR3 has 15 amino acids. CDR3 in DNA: TGTGCCAGCAGTTTTGACCAGCGGGGCTACAATGAGCAGTTCTTC. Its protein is CASSFDQRGYNEQFF.

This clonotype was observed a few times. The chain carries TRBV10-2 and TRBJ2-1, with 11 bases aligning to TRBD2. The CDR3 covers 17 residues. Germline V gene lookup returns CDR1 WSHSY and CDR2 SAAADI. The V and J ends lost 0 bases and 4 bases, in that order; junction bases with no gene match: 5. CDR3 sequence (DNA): TGCGCCAGCAGTGAGTCTAGCGGGAGGGCAACATACAATGAGCAGTTCTTC. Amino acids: CASSESSGRATYNEQFF.

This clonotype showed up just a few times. The CDR3 sequence is CASSVAGLGSYEQFF. CDR3 DNA sequence: TGTGCCAGCAGCGTAGCGGGTCTGGGGTCATATGAGCAGTTCTTC. The J gene is TRBJ2-1, the V gene TRBV9; D uncertain. Deletions cut 0 bases from V and 8 bases from J, with 15 bases between. CDR3 length equals 15 residues. The V gene's germline CDR1 is SGDLS and CDR2 YYNGEE.

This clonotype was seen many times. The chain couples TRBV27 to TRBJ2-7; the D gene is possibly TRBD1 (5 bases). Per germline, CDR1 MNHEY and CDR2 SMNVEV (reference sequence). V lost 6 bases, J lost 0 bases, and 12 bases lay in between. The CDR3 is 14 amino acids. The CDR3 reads CASRSGKFSYEQYF. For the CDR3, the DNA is TGTGCCAGCAGATCAGGGAAATTCTCCTACGAGCAGTACTTC.

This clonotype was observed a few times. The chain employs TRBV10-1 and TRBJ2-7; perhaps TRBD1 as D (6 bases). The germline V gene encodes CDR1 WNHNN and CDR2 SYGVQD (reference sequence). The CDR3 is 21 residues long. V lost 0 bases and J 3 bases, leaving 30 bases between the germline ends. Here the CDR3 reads CASSESLTGRSEPQGSYEQYF. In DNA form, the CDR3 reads TGCGCCAGCAGTGAGTCACTAACGGGACGATCAGAACCCCAGGGGAGCTACGAGCAGTACTTC.

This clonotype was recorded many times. CDR3 sequence (DNA): TGTGCCAGCTCACTGACTAAGGGGGACGAGCAGTACTTC. Translation gives CASSLTKGDEQYF. The chain couples TRBV18 to TRBJ2-7; perhaps TRBD1 as D (6 bases). This CDR3 comprises 13 residues. CDR1 is KGHSH, CDR2 LQKENI, per germline. The V end lost 4 bases, the J end lost 5 bases, and 12 bases lay between the germline ends.

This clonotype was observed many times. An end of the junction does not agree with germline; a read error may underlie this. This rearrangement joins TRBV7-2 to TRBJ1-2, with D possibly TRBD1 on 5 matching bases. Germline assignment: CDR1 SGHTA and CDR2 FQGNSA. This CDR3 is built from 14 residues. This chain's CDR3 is CASSTPRGQTIVSF. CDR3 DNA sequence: TGTGCCAGCAGCACCCCCCGGGGCCAGACCATCGTTTCCTTC.

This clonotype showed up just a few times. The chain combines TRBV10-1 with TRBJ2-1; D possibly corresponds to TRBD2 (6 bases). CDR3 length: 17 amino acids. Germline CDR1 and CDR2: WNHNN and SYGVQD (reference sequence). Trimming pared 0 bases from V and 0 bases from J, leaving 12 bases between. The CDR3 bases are TGCGCCAGCAGTGAGTCTGGTTACGGGAGCTCCTACAATGAGCAGTTCTTC. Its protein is CASSESGYGSSYNEQFF.

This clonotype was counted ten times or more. This chain's CDR3 is CASSSYGQGRLTDTQYF. CDR3 coding DNA: TGTGCCAGCAGCTCATACGGACAGGGAAGGTTGACAGATACGCAGTATTTT. The chain joins TRBV7-2 to TRBJ2-3, with 8 bases fitting TRBD1. The CDR3 runs to 17 residues. The V gene's germline CDR1 is SGHTA and CDR2 FQGNSA. J gave up 3 bases and V 4 bases, and 12 bases lay outside the gene matches.

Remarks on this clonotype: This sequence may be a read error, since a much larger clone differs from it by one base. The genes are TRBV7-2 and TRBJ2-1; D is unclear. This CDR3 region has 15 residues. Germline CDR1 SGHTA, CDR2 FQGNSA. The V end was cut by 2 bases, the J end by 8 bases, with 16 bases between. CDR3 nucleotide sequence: TGTGCCAGCAGCTTAACAGCTACCAAACTGCATGAGCAGTTCTTC. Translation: CASSLTATKLHEQFF.

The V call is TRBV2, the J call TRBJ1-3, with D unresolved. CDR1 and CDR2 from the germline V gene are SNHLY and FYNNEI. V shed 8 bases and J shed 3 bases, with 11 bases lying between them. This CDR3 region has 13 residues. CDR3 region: CASLEERGNTIYF. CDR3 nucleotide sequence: TGTGCCAGCCTGGAGGAACGTGGAAACACCATATATTTT.

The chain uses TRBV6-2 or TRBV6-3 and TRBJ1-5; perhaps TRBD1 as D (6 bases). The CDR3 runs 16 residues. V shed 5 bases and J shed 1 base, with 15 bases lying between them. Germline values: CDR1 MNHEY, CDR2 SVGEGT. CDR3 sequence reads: CASSRIRTESNQPQHF. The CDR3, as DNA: TGTGCCAGCAGTCGCATTAGGACAGAAAGCAATCAGCCCCAGCATTTT.

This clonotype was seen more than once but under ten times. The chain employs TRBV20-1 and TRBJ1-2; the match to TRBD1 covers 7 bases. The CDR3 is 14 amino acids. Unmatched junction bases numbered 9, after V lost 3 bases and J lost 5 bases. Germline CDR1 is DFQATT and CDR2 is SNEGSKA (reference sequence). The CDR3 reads CSASRLGTAYGYTF. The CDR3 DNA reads TGCAGTGCTAGTCGACTAGGGACAGCATATGGCTACACCTTC.